This T cell receptor (beta chain) emerged from a study of metastatic and nonmetastatic thyroid tumors. Study as a whole: Samples came from malignant and benign thyroid patients, and repertoires were compared across blood and tumor or nodule tissue.

Turning to this clone: Its antigen is undetermined.

No patient had received any treatment before thyroid surgery. Via MiXCR, TCRdb re-called the PCR reads. Of 30,000 to 35,000 clones detected, under 40% appear once; the ten largest clones hold 15% to 20%. Study-level findings and limits: Significantly greater TCR beta diversity was reportedly found in malignant thyroid tumors than in benign nodules (in blood and tumor).

This clonotype originated in a female donor with papillary thyroid cancer or a benign thyroid nodule (not recorded which). Some clones in this sample may be carry-over from other donors' samples. Sequencing input: tumor tissue.

CDR3 sequence: CSAGRDPTDTQYF. The CDR3 nucleotides are TGCAGTGCTGGCAGGGACCCTACAGATACGCAGTATTTT. V gene TRBV20-1 combines with J gene TRBJ2-3; tentatively, D is TRBD1 or TRBD2 (5 bases each). Germline V gene sequence: CDR1 DFQATT, CDR2 SNEGSKA (reference sequence). Trimming pared 5 bases from V and 3 bases from J, leaving 12 bases between. This CDR3 spans 13 amino acids.